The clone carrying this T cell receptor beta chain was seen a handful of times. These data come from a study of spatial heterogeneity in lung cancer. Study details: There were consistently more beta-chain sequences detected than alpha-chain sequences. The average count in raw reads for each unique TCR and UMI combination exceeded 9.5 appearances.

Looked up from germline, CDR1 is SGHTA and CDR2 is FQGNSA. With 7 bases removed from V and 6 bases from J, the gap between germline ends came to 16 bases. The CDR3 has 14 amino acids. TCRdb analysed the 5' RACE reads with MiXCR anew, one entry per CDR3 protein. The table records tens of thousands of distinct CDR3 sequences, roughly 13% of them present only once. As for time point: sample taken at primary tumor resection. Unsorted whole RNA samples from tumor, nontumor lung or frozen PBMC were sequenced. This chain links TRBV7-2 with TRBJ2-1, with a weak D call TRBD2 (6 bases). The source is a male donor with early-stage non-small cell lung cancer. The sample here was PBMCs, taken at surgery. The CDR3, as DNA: TGTGCCAGCACCCAAAGGGGACTGATCAATGAGCAGTTCTTC. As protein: CASTQRGLINEQFF.